This T cell receptor (beta chain) was observed in a study of T cell clones after liver transplantation. Background on the study: Apart from three HCV-positive recipients, transplants were for non-autoimmune, non-viral reasons. Timepoints were pre-transplant, pre-withdrawal, and after withdrawal was completed or failed.

Findings and limits, study-wide: In 5 of 8 subjects, circulating graft-donor-reactive CD4 TCRbeta sequences fell significantly after transplant. Compared with third party-reactive sequences, donor-reactive ones declined more, independent of withdrawal success.

As regards this clone: As yet, its antigen is unknown.

Between the trimmed V and J ends, which lost 7 bases and 6 bases, there was a span of 18 bases. CDR1 MNHEY and CDR2 SMNVEV come from the germline V gene (reference sequence). The CDR3 length is 14 residues. TCRdb keeps only in-frame clones here, not all; method: immunoSEQ multiplex PCR. Here the sample spans about 11,000 clones, over 55% being singletons. The clonotype originates from a human patient who received a liver transplant. Certain T cells may be donor cells from the graft. The sequencing used CD4+ T cells from blood, collected 32 months after liver transplant. The chain is built from TRBV27 and TRBJ1-1; D possibly corresponds to TRBD1 (5 bases). In nucleotides, the CDR3 is TGTGCCAGCACCCAGGGTGGTTATGGGGCTGAAGCTTTCTTT. Amino acid sequence: CASTQGGYGAEAFF.